This T cell receptor (beta chain) was found in a study of regulatory T cells in long-lasting Graves disease. Study outcomes and limitations: Persistent patients shared more public clonotypes (2,741) than newly diagnosed patients (under 1,000). Persistent disease was characterized by preferential usage of TRBV28, TRBJ1-2 and TRBJ2-5.

Construction of the TCR beta libraries employed iRepertoire HTBI primers in conjunction with Arm-PCR of CDR3 regions. Each CDR3 protein gets one entry after TCRdb re-called the multiplex PCR reads with MiXCR. The sample holds 600,000 to 850,000 distinct CDR3 sequences, around 30% seen once. Deletions cut 5 bases from V and 5 bases from J, with 12 bases between. Germline CDR1 and CDR2: MNHEY and SMNVEV (reference sequence). The CDR3 has 13 amino acids. The sample's time point: persistent/refractory GD, antithyroid drugs over 5 years with positive TRAb. Following extraction of RNA from PBMCs, that RNA was used to make the TCR library. This clonotype was counted a few times. What it recognizes is unknown.

V gene TRBV27 combines with J gene TRBJ1-2; D is unresolved. The clonotype originates from a female donor with Graves disease. The source was peripheral blood mononuclear cells (PBMCs), collected when the disease was refractory, from a patient treated with antithyroid drugs. CDR3 sequence (DNA): TGTGCCAGCAGTATCGGGATTTTTTATGGCTACACCTTC. Amino acid sequence: CASSIGIFYGYTF.